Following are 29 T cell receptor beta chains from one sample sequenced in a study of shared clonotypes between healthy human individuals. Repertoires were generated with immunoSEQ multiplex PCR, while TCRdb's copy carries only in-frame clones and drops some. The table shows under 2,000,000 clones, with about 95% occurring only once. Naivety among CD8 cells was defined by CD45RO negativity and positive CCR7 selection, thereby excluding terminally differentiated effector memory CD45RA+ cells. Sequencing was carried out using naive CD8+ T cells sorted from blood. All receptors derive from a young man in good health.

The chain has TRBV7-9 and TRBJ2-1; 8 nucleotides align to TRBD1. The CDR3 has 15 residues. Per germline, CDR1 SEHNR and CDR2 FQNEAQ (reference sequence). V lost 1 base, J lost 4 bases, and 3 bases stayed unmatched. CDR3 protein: CASSLGQGPYNEQFF. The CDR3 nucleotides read TGTGCCAGCAGCTTAGGACAGGGGCCTTACAATGAGCAGTTCTTC.

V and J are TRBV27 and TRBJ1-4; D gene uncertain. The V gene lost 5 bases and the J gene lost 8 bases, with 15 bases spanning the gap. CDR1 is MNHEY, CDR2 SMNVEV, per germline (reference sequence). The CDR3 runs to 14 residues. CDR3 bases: TGTGCCAGCAGTGCCAGAGGGTTGTGGGAAAAACTGTTTTTT. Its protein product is CASSARGLWEKLFF.

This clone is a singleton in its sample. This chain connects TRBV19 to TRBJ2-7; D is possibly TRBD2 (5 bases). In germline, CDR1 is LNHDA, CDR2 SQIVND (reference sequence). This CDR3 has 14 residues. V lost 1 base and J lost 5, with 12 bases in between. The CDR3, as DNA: TGTGCCAGTAGTATAGCCGACGGGGTGGACGAGCAGTACTTC. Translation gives CASSIADGVDEQYF.

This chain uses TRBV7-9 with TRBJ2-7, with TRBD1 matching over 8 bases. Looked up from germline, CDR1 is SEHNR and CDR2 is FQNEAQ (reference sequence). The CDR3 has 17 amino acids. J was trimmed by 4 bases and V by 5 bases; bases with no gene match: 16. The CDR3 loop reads CASSTSDRGQAGYEQYF. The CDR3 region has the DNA TGTGCCAGCAGCACCAGCGACAGGGGTCAAGCTGGTTACGAGCAGTACTTC.

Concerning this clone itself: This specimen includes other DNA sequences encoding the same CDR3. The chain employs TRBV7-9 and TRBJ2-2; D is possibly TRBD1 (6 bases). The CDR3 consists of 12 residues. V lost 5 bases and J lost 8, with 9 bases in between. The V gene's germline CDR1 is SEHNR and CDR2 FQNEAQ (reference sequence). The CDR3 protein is CASSPGTGELFF. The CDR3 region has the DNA TGTGCCAGCAGCCCAGGGACAGGGGAGCTGTTTTTT.

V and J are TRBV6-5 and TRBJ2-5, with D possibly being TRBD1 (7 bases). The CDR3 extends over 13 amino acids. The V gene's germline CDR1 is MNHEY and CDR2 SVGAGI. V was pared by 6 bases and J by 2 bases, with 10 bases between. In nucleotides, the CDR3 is TGTGCCAGCAGGGAGGGACAGCAAGAGACCCAGTACTTC. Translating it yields CASREGQQETQYF.

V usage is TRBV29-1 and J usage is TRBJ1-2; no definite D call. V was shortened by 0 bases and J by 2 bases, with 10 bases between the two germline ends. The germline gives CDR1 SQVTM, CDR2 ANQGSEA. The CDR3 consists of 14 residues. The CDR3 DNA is TGCAGCGTTGAAGAGGCCAAGCCCAACTATGGCTACACCTTC. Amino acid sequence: CSVEEAKPNYGYTF.

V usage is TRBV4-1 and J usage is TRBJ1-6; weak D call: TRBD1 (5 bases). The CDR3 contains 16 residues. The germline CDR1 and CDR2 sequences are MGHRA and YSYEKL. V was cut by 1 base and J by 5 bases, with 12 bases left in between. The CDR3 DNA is TGCGCCAGCAGCCAAGTGGAGACAGCCGATAATTCACCCCTCCACTTT. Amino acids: CASSQVETADNSPLHF.

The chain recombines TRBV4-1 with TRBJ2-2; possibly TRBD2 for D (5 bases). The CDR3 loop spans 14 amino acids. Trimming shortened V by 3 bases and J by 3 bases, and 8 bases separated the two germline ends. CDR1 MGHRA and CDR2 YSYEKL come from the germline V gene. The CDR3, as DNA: TGCGCCAGCAGCCAGAGGGAATACACCGGGGAGCTGTTTTTT. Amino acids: CASSQREYTGELFF.

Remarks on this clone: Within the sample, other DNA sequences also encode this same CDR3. The CDR3 coding sequence is TGTGCCAGCAGGGTGGCCAGCAATCAGCCCCAGCATTTT. It codes for CASRVASNQPQHF. This chain connects TRBV27 to TRBJ1-5; D ambiguous. Germline V gene sequence: CDR1 MNHEY, CDR2 SMNVEV (reference sequence). V was trimmed by 6 bases and J by 1 base, leaving 7 bases between them. The CDR3 covers 13 residues.

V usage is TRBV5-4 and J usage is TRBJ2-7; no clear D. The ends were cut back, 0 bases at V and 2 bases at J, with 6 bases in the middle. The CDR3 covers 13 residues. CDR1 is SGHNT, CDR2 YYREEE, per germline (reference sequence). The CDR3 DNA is TGTGCCAGCAGCTTGGATGCCGCCTACGAGCAGTACTTC. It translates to CASSLDAAYEQYF.

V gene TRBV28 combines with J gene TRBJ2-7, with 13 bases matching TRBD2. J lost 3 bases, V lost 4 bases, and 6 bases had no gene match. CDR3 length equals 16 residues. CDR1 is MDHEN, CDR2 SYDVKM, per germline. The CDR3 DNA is TGTGCCAGCAGTTGGGGACTAGCGGGGATAAACTACGAGCAGTACTTC. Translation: CASSWGLAGINYEQYF.

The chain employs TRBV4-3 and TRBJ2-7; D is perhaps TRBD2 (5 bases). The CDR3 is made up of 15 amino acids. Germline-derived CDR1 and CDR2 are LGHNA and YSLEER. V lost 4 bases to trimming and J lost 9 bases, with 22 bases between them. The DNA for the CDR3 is TGCGCCAGCAGCCCAGGCCCGGGGTCGAGCTCCGGGCAGTACTTC. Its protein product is CASSPGPGSSSGQYF.

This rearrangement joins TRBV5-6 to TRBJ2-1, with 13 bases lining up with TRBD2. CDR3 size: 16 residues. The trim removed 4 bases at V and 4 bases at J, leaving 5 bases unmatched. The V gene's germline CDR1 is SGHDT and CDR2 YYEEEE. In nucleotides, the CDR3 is TGTGCCAGCAGCCCCCCGGGACTAGCGGGGTACAATGAGCAGTTCTTC. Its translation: CASSPPGLAGYNEQFF.

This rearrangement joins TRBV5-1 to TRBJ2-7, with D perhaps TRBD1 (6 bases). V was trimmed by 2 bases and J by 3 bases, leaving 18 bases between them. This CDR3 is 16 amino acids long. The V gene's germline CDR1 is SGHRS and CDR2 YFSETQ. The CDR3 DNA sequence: TGCGCCAGCAGCTTTGGATACAACAGGGTAAGCTACGAGCAGTACTTC. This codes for CASSFGYNRVSYEQYF. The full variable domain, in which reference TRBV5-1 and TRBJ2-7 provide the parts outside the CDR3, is KAGVTQTPRYLIKTRGQQVTLSCSPISGHRSVSWYQQTPGQGLQFLFEYFSETQRNKGNFPGRFSGRQFSNSRSEMNVSTLELGDSALYLCASSFGYNRVSYEQYFGPGTRLTVT.

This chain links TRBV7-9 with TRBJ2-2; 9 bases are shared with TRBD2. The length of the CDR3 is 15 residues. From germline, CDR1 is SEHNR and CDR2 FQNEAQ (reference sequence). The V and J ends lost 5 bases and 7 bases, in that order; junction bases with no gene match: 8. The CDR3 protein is CASSHSGRSGGELFF. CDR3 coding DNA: TGTGCCAGCAGCCATAGCGGGAGATCGGGCGGGGAGCTGTTTTTT.

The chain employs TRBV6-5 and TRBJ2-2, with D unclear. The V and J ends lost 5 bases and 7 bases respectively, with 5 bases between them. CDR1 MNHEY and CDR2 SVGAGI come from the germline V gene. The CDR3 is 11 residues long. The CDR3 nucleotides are TGTGCCAGCAGTGTCGGCGGGGAGCTGTTTTTT. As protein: CASSVGGELFF.

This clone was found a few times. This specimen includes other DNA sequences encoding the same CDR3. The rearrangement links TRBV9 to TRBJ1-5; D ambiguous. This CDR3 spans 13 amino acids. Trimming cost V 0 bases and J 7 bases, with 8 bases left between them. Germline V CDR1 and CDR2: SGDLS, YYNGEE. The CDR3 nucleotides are TGTGCCAGCAGCGTAGAATCTGGACAGCCCCAGCATTTT. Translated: CASSVESGQPQHF.

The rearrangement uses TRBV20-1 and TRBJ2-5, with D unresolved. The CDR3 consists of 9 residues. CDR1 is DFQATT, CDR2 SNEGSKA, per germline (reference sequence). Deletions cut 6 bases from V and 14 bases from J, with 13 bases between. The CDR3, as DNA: TGCAGTGCCAAGTGGAACACTTACTTC. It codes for CSAKWNTYF.

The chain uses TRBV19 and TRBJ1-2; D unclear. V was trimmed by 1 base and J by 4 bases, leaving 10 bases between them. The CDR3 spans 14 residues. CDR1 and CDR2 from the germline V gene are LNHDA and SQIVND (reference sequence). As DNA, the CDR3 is TGTGCCAGTAGTATAGTGCCGGATATCTATGGCTACACCTTC. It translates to CASSIVPDIYGYTF.

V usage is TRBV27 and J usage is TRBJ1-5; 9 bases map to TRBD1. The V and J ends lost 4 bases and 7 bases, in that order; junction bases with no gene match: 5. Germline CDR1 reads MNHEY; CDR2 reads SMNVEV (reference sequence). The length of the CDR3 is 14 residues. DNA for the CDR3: TGTGCCAGCAGTTACACAGGGGGCGTCCAGCCCCAGCATTTT. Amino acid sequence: CASSYTGGVQPQHF.

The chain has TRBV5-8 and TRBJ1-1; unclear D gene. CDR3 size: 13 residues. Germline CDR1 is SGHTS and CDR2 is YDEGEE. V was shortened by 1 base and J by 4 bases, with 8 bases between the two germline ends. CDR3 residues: CASSLIWSTEAFF. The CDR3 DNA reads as TGTGCCAGCAGCTTGATATGGAGCACTGAAGCTTTCTTT.

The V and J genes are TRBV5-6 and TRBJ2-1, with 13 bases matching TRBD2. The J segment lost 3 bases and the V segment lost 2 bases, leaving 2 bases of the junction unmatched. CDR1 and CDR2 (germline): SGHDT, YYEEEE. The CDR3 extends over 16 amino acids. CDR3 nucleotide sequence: TGTGCCAGCAGCTTACTAGCGGGGGGGATCTACAATGAGCAGTTCTTC. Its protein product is CASSLLAGGIYNEQFF.

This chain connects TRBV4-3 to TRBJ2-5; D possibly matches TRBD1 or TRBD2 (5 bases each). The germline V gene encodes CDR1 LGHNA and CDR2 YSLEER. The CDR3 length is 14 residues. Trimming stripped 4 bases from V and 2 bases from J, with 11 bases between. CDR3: CASSPLGGQETQYF. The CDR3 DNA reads TGCGCCAGCAGCCCTCTTGGGGGTCAAGAGACCCAGTACTTC.

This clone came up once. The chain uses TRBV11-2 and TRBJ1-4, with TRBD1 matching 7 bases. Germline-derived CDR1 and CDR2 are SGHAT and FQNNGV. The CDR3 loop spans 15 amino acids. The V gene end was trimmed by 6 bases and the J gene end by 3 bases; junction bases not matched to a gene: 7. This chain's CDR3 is CASRSAGGANEKLFF. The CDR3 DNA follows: TGTGCCAGCAGGTCTGCAGGGGGGGCTAATGAAAAACTGTTTTTT.

The DNA of the CDR3 is TGTGCCAGCAGCTTTACAGGGGGCCTATACACCGGGGAGCTGTTTTTT. Translating it yields CASSFTGGLYTGELFF. This chain connects TRBV7-9 to TRBJ2-2; the match to TRBD1 covers 9 bases. CDR1 and CDR2 from the germline V gene are SEHNR and FQNEAQ (reference sequence). There are 16 residues in the CDR3. Unmatched junction bases numbered 5, after V lost 3 bases and J lost 3 bases.

The chain's CDR3 is CASSYEGGWQETQYF. The CDR3, as DNA: TGCGCCAGCAGCTATGAGGGAGGGTGGCAAGAGACCCAGTACTTC. The chain joins TRBV5-1 to TRBJ2-5; 7 positions match TRBD2. CDR3 length: 15 amino acids. Germline-derived CDR1 and CDR2 are SGHRS and YFSETQ. After removal of 3 bases from V and 2 bases from J, the junction contained 7 bases not matched to a gene.

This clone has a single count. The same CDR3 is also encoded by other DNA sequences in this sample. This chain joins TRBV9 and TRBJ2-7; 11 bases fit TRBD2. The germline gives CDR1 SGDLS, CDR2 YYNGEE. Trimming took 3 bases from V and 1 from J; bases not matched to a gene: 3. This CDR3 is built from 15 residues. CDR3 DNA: TGTGCCAGCAGCGAGGGACTAGCGGCTTCCTACGAGCAGTACTTC. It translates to CASSEGLAASYEQYF.

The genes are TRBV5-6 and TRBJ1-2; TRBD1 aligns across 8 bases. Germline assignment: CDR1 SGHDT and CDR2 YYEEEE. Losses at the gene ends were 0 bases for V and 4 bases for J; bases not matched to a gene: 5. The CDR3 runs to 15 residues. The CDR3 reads CASSLGTGFGYGYTF. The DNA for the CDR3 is TGTGCCAGCAGCTTGGGGACAGGGTTCGGCTATGGCTACACCTTC.